Listed here are 7 T cell receptor beta chains from one sample, sequenced in a study of PD-L1 blockade in urothelial cancer. Time point described: pretreatment peripheral blood. The assay was immunoSEQ multiplex PCR, and TCRdb's table has in-frame clones only and misses some. This sample has roughly 45,000 clones, with over 75% found just once. Sequenced here: PBMCs, sampled around atezolizumab (anti-PD-L1) treatment. The receptors stem from a man aged 60 to 69 with urothelial cancer.

The V gene is TRBV4-1, the J gene TRBJ2-3, with D maybe TRBD2 (6 bases). Trimming shortened V by 1 base and J by 6 bases, and 14 bases separated the two germline ends. The CDR3 has 15 residues. Per germline, CDR1 MGHRA and CDR2 YSYEKL. In nucleotides, the CDR3 is TGCGCCAGCAGCCAAGGTAGCGGAGAGGTGGATACGCAGTATTTT. This encodes CASSQGSGEVDTQYF.

There are a few counts of this clone. The rearrangement uses TRBV18 and TRBJ2-7; 8 nucleotides line up with TRBD1. The junction had 13 bases not matched to a gene; V was cut back by 6 bases and J by 3 bases. Germline-derived CDR1 and CDR2 are KGHSH and LQKENI. The length of the CDR3 is 16 residues. CDR3 sequence (DNA): TGTGCCAGCTCCTCCCACCGGGACAGGTTTCTCTACGAGCAGTACTTC. The encoded protein is CASSSHRDRFLYEQYF.

This chain connects TRBV4-2 to TRBJ1-2; 7 positions match TRBD1. This CDR3 comprises 16 residues. V dropped 0 bases and J dropped 5; count of bases not matched to a gene: 9. Per germline, CDR1 LGHNA and CDR2 YNFKEQ. The CDR3 coding sequence is TGTGCCAGCAGCCAAGAGAACAGGGGCATTTGGTATGGCTACACCTTC. It specifies CASSQENRGIWYGYTF.

CDR3 in amino acids: CASSRDIDNSPLHF. The CDR3 DNA follows: TGTGCCAGCAGCCGGGACATAGATAATTCACCCCTCCACTTT. V usage is TRBV7-9 and J usage is TRBJ1-6, with D maybe TRBD1 (6 bases). Germline assignment: CDR1 SEHNR and CDR2 FQNEAQ (reference sequence). With 5 bases removed from V and 5 bases from J, the gap between germline ends came to 10 bases. The CDR3 runs to 14 residues.

V usage is TRBV7-2 and J usage is TRBJ2-1; no definite D call. V was trimmed by 1 base and J by 1 base, leaving 8 bases between them. The CDR3 has 15 residues. Germline values: CDR1 SGHTA, CDR2 FQGNSA. The CDR3 reads CASSLGPVSYNEQFF. The CDR3 nucleotides are TGTGCCAGCAGCTTAGGGCCAGTTTCCTACAATGAGCAGTTCTTC.

The sample holds a few counts of this clone. V gene TRBV27 combines with J gene TRBJ2-1, with D tentatively TRBD2 (6 bases). In germline, CDR1 is MNHEY, CDR2 SMNVEV (reference sequence). The CDR3 has 14 amino acids. Trimming took 1 base from V and 8 from J, leaving 12 bases between them. CDR3: CASSLWKGGDEQFF. The CDR3 nucleotides are TGTGCCAGCAGTTTATGGAAAGGCGGGGATGAGCAGTTCTTC.

The chain joins TRBV4-1 to TRBJ2-1; D uncertain. The CDR3 runs 16 residues. V was pared by 3 bases and J by 3 bases, with 15 bases between. Germline V gene sequence: CDR1 MGHRA, CDR2 YSYEKL. The CDR3 DNA reads as TGCGCCAGCAGCCATCTCGACATGGTAAGCTACAATGAGCAGTTCTTC. It specifies CASSHLDMVSYNEQFF.